These T cell receptor beta chains were read from a single sample in a study of blood T cell repertoires in COVID-19. The data were produced by immunoSEQ multiplex PCR, yet TCRdb's version contains in-frame clones alone and is incomplete. The table shows about 180,000 clones, with around nine tenths occurring only once. Sequenced: peripheral blood. The receptors were sampled from a woman aged 70-85 years with COVID-19, enrolled during active disease. Each CDR3 is given with its conserved first and last residue. D genes are given only for firm matches. The size field is filled for only some rows; it gives once, few, many or a size class.

D gene | J gene | clone size | V gene | CDR3 protein | CDR3 DNA
TRBD1 | TRBJ2-7 | NA | TRBV5-5 | CASSFVAGGYEQYF | TGTGCCAGCAGCTTCGTGGCAGGGGGCTACGAGCAGTACTTC
TRBD1 | TRBJ1-6 | NA | TRBV28 | CASSSGQGGSPLHF | TGTGCCAGCAGCTCCGGACAGGGTGGTTCACCCCTCCACTTT
TRBD1 | TRBJ2-7 | NA | TRBV6-5 | CASRPRTGPDEQYF | TGTGCCAGCAGACCTCGGACAGGTCCCGACGAGCAGTACTTC
NA | TRBJ2-7 | NA | TRBV7-2 | CASGLAAYEQYF | TGTGCCAGTGGGCTAGCAGCTTACGAGCAGTACTTC
NA | TRBJ1-5 | NA | TRBV28 | CASSSDKPLGGLSIQPQHF | TGTGCCAGCAGCTCCGACAAACCCTTGGGCGGGTTGTCGATTCAGCCCCAGCATTTT
TRBD2 | TRBJ2-1 | NA | TRBV4-1 | CASSRETSGLYNEQFF | TGCGCCAGCAGCCGCGAGACTAGCGGGTTATACAATGAGCAGTTCTTC
TRBD1 | TRBJ1-5 | NA | TRBV7-9 | CASSLDGTVSPQHF | TGTGCCAGCAGCTTAGACGGGACAGTGTCGCCCCAGCATTTT
NA | TRBJ1-6 | NA | TRBV11-3 | CASSYSAMGGTLHF | TGTGCCAGCAGCTATTCGGCTATGGGGGGAACCCTCCACTTT
NA | TRBJ2-1 | NA | TRBV7-8 | CASSLILNNEQFF | TGTGCCAGCAGCTTAATTCTAAACAATGAGCAGTTCTTC
TRBD2 | TRBJ2-1 | once | TRBV19 | CASSIVAGLTAYNEQFF | TGTGCCAGTAGTATAGTAGCGGGCCTGACCGCCTACAATGAGCAGTTCTTC
NA | TRBJ2-7 | NA | TRBV6-5 | CASRSPRGSSYEQYF | TGTGCCAGCAGGTCTCCCCGGGGATCCTCCTACGAGCAGTACTTC
TRBD2 | TRBJ2-7 | NA | TRBV18 | CASSSSGSYEQYF | TGTGCCAGCTCATCCAGCGGGAGCTACGAGCAGTACTTC
TRBD1 | TRBJ2-7 | NA | TRBV29-1 | CSAGQGPAEQYF | TGCAGCGCCGGACAGGGACCGGCCGAGCAGTACTTC
NA | TRBJ2-2 | NA | TRBV24-1 | CATSDTPGAGSGELFF | TGTGCCACCAGTGATACGCCCGGAGCTGGGTCCGGGGAGCTGTTTTTT
NA | TRBJ2-7 | NA | TRBV5-4 | CASSNLIGADSEQYF | TGTGCCAGCAGCAACCTTATAGGGGCGGATAGCGAGCAGTACTTC
NA | TRBJ1-2 | once | TRBV30 | CAWSVPGTSYRHGYTF | TGTGCCTGGAGTGTACCTGGGACATCCTATCGCCATGGCTACACCTTC
NA | TRBJ1-1 | NA | TRBV6-4 | CASSVSHSTEAFF | TGTGCCAGCAGTGTTAGTCATAGCACTGAAGCTTTCTTT
TRBD2 | TRBJ2-5 | NA | TRBV29-1 | CSAGTSAQETQYF | TGCAGCGCCGGGACTAGCGCACAAGAGACCCAGTACTTC
TRBD1 | TRBJ1-6 | few | TRBV29-1 | CSARTGQTGGNSPLHF | TGCAGCGCGCGGACAGGCCAGACCGGTGGGAATTCACCCCTCCACTTT
NA | TRBJ1-1 | NA | TRBV7-9 | CASRPRTAQMNTEAFF | TGTGCCAGCAGGCCTCGGACAGCACAGATGAACACTGAAGCTTTCTTT
NA | TRBJ1-2 | few | TRBV12-5 | CASGLERGTRYGYTF | TGTGCTAGTGGTTTGGAACGAGGGACTCGCTATGGCTACACCTTC
NA | TRBJ2-7 | NA | TRBV5-5 | CASSQAGTSPYEQYF | TGTGCCAGCAGCCAAGCCGGGACAAGCCCCTACGAGCAGTACTTC
NA | TRBJ2-4 | NA | TRBV19 | CASSPMLESRVQNIQYF | TGTGCCAGTAGTCCGATGCTTGAAAGCCGGGTGCAAAACATTCAGTACTTC
TRBD1 | TRBJ2-2 | NA | TRBV14 | CASSPLGTGNTRELFF | TGTGCCAGCAGCCCTTTGGGGACAGGGAACACCCGGGAGCTGTTTTTT
NA | TRBJ1-3 | NA | TRBV19 | CASSTQRSGNTIYF | TGTGCCAGTAGTACCCAGCGCTCTGGAAACACCATATATTTT
NA | TRBJ1-2 | few | TRBV28 | CASSPFSTPNYGYTF | TGTGCCAGCAGTCCGTTCTCGACTCCTAACTATGGCTACACCTTC
TRBD1 | TRBJ1-2 | NA | TRBV19 | CASSELQGRSRGYTF | TGTGCCAGTAGTGAACTACAGGGGAGGTCGAGGGGCTACACCTTC
NA | TRBJ2-2 | NA | TRBV15 | CATSRDYTGELFF | TGTGCCACCAGCAGAGACTACACCGGGGAGCTGTTTTTT
TRBD1 | TRBJ1-2 | NA | TRBV28 | CASSRFRDSRDGYTF | TGTGCCAGCAGCCGTTTCCGGGACAGTCGAGATGGCTACACCTTC
TRBD2 | TRBJ2-3 | NA | TRBV4-2 | CASSQQGLAGASDTQYF | TGTGCCAGCAGCCAGCAGGGACTAGCGGGAGCATCAGATACGCAGTATTTT
NA | TRBJ1-2 | once | TRBV2 | CAGDTANYGYTF | TGTGCCGGGGACACAGCTAACTATGGCTACACCTTC
NA | TRBJ2-5 | NA | TRBV19 | CASSNQRDETQYF | TGTGCCAGTAGTAACCAGCGTGATGAGACCCAGTACTTC
TRBD1 | TRBJ2-2 | NA | TRBV11-2 | CASSRTGENTGELFF | TGTGCCAGCAGTCGGACAGGGGAGAACACCGGGGAGCTGTTTTTT
TRBD1 | TRBJ2-7 | once | TRBV10-3 | CATKKTGDSYEQYF | TGTGCCACAAAGAAGACAGGGGACTCCTACGAGCAGTACTTC
TRBD1 | TRBJ1-2 | NA | TRBV7-8 | CASSHRDRGVYGYTF | TGTGCCAGCAGCCACCGGGACAGGGGTGTTTATGGCTACACCTTC
NA | TRBJ1-5 | NA | TRBV15 | CATSLSGANSNQPQHF | TGTGCCACCAGTCTTTCCGGAGCCAACTCTAATCAGCCCCAGCATTTT
NA | TRBJ2-5 | NA | TRBV13 | CASSLGVTGLKTQYF | TGTGCCAGCAGCTTAGGGGTCACAGGGCTGAAGACCCAGTACTTC